These 22 T cell receptor beta chains originate from one sample sequenced in a study of CD8 T cells in ankylosing spondylitis. Regarding the study as a whole: It appeared that ankylosing spondylitis blood was characterized by a TCR beta motif of seven or eight highly homologous variants.

These receptors are not linked to any known antigen. A single record per CDR3 protein comes from TCRdb applying MiXCR to the 5' RACE reads. The data hold a few hundred thousand distinct CDR3 sequences, with about a fifth observed a single time. The sample was blood, either unsorted or a sorted T cell fraction (not recorded which). The receptor source for this set is a male donor with ankylosing spondylitis.

This clonotype has just a few counts. V usage is TRBV29-1 and J usage is TRBJ2-1, with TRBD2 as a possible D gene (6 bases). V was trimmed by 6 bases and J by 4 bases, leaving 25 bases between them. The V gene's germline CDR1 is SQVTM and CDR2 ANQGSEA. The CDR3 has 17 residues. In nucleotides, the CDR3 is TGCAGCGTCGACCTTGCGGGAAGCAGCAGCGGTTACAATGAGCAGTTCTTC. Its translation is CSVDLAGSSSGYNEQFF.

V is TRBV10-3 and J is TRBJ1-1, with a tentative D call TRBD1 (5 bases). Germline V gene lookup returns CDR1 ENHRY and CDR2 SYGVKD. CDR3 length equals 14 residues. With 4 bases removed from V and 4 bases from J, the gap between germline ends came to 13 bases. The CDR3 protein is CAISVDQGGTEAFF. CDR3 DNA: TGTGCCATCAGTGTTGATCAGGGTGGCACTGAAGCTTTCTTT.

This clonotype was observed a handful of times. The chain is built from TRBV6-5 and TRBJ2-1; D possibly uses TRBD1 or TRBD2 (7 bases each). The CDR3 has 15 amino acids. Germline V gene data show CDR1 as MNHEY and CDR2 as SVGAGI. Trimming pared 1 base from V and 4 bases from J, leaving 11 bases between. CDR3 nucleotides: TGTGCCAGCAGTTACTTCCAGGGGGGGTACAATGAGCAGTTCTTC. This gives the protein CASSYFQGGYNEQFF.

This clonotype showed up just a few times. The V gene is TRBV5-6, the J gene TRBJ2-5; D unclear. The CDR3 is 14 amino acids. The V gene's germline CDR1 is SGHDT and CDR2 YYEEEE. Trimming removed 2 bases from V and 3 bases from J, with 11 bases in between. CDR3 sequence: CASSFEQRKETQYF. CDR3 nucleotide sequence: TGTGCCAGCAGCTTCGAACAGCGTAAAGAGACCCAGTACTTC.

This clonotype was counted only a few times. The chain uses TRBV28 and TRBJ1-5, with D possibly TRBD1 on 5 matching bases. CDR1 and CDR2 from the germline V gene are MDHEN and SYDVKM. The V gene lost 11 bases and the J gene lost 7 bases, with 9 bases spanning the gap. The CDR3 has 10 amino acids. The CDR3 loop reads CAGGVQPQHF. CDR3 DNA sequence: TGTGCCGGGGGGGTGCAGCCCCAGCATTTT.

The table lists this clonotype with a count of one. The genes are TRBV19 and TRBJ2-1; D is unresolved. This CDR3 region has 14 residues. Trimming shortened V by 0 bases and J by 6 bases, and 9 bases separated the two germline ends. Germline values: CDR1 LNHDA, CDR2 SQIVND (reference sequence). This chain's CDR3 is CASSIDLSSNEQFF. The DNA for the CDR3 is TGTGCCAGTAGTATAGATCTATCGTCCAATGAGCAGTTCTTC.

This clonotype was picked up many times. V and J are TRBV28 and TRBJ2-7, with D unresolved. This CDR3 is built from 12 residues. Germline V lookup: CDR1 MDHEN, CDR2 SYDVKM. Trimming left V 4 bases short and J 0 bases short, with 4 bases between. CDR3 amino acids: CASSWGSYEQYF. The CDR3 region has the DNA TGTGCCAGCAGTTGGGGCTCCTACGAGCAGTACTTC.

This clonotype was seen only a few times. The chain employs TRBV7-6 and TRBJ2-1, with D perhaps matching TRBD2 (7 bases). The germline gives CDR1 SGHVS, CDR2 FNYEAQ. The CDR3 loop spans 15 amino acids. Trimming removed 2 bases at V and 2 bases at J, with 10 bases between. The CDR3 is CASSLRGGTYNEQFF. CDR3 DNA: TGTGCCAGCAGCTTAAGGGGGGGTACCTACAATGAGCAGTTCTTC.

The chain carries TRBV11-3 and TRBJ1-1; maybe TRBD1 (5 bases). From germline, CDR1 is SGHNT and CDR2 YENEEA. Trimming pared 5 bases from V and 3 bases from J, leaving 19 bases between. The CDR3 contains 16 residues. The CDR3 DNA sequence: TGTGCCAGCAGCCGGGGACCATGGACGGCGGACACTGAAGCTTTCTTT. Translation gives CASSRGPWTADTEAFF.

This clonotype has only a few counts. V gene TRBV6-6 combines with J gene TRBJ1-1, with D hard to call. CDR1 and CDR2 (germline): MNHNY, SVGAGI (reference sequence). V was clipped by 6 bases and J by 6 bases, with 8 bases between them. There are 11 residues in the CDR3. CDR3 in amino acids: CASRSRAEAFF. CDR3 DNA: TGTGCCAGCAGATCGAGAGCTGAAGCTTTCTTT.

The V call is TRBV6-1, the J call TRBJ2-5; D is undetermined. CDR3 length: 13 amino acids. Germline-derived CDR1 and CDR2 are MNHNS and SASEGT. V lost 6 bases and J 3 bases, leaving 11 bases between the germline ends. The CDR3 region is CASSFRWEETQYF. The CDR3 DNA reads as TGTGCCAGCAGCTTCAGGTGGGAAGAGACCCAGTACTTC.

This chain uses TRBV28 with TRBJ2-2; 11 bases are a match to TRBD2. This CDR3 comprises 18 residues. Germline V gives CDR1 MDHEN, CDR2 SYDVKM. V shed 7 bases, J shed 3 bases, and the junction held 13 bases outside the gene matches. For the CDR3, the DNA is TGTGCCAGCACCCGATGGACTAGCGGGTACGGGGACACCGGGGAGCTGTTTTTT. It translates to CASTRWTSGYGDTGELFF.

The rearrangement joins TRBV4-2 to TRBJ1-1, with D possibly matching TRBD1 (6 bases). The CDR3 runs 15 residues. V gave up 2 bases and J gave up 6 bases, with 16 bases separating them. Germline CDR1 and CDR2: LGHNA and YNFKEQ. This chain's CDR3 is CASSQIGSGQPEAFF. CDR3 nucleotide sequence: TGTGCCAGCAGCCAAATAGGTTCCGGACAGCCTGAAGCTTTCTTT.

This clonotype has only a few counts. The CDR3 loop is CASSFLGQANQPQHF. CDR3 in DNA: TGTGCCAGCAGTTTTTTGGGACAGGCCAATCAGCCCCAGCATTTT. This chain connects TRBV12-3 or TRBV12-4 to TRBJ1-5, with 8 bases fitting TRBD1. This CDR3 contains 15 residues. V lost 3 bases to trimming and J lost 3 bases; unmatched junction nucleotides: 4.

The V and J genes are TRBV12-3 or TRBV12-4 and TRBJ2-5; D is tentatively TRBD1 or TRBD2 (5 bases each). V lost 6 bases and J 7 bases, leaving 18 bases between the germline ends. This CDR3 has 14 amino acids. The CDR3 reads CASRYDGGRGTQYF. As DNA, the CDR3 is TGTGCCAGCAGATACGATGGAGGAAGGGGGACCCAGTACTTC.

Many counts were recorded for this clonotype. The chain links TRBV12-3 or TRBV12-4 to TRBJ1-1; TRBD1 is a possible D gene (6 bases). The CDR3 runs 14 residues. V lost 3 bases and J 0 bases, leaving 8 bases between the germline ends. CDR3 nucleotide sequence: TGTGCCAGCAGTTTCACAGGGATGAACACTGAAGCTTTCTTT. It is translated as CASSFTGMNTEAFF.

This clonotype was picked up a small number of times. The V gene is TRBV7-2, the J gene TRBJ2-3; 10 nucleotides match TRBD2. V shed 1 base, J shed 7 bases, and the junction held 8 bases outside the gene matches. The CDR3 is made up of 16 amino acids. Germline loops: CDR1 SGHTA, CDR2 FQGNSA. The CDR3 DNA is TGTGCCAGCAGCTTAGTGGCTAGCGGGAGCGTTCATACGCAGTATTTT. Protein: CASSLVASGSVHTQYF.

This clonotype was detected a few times. The chain recombines TRBV11-2 with TRBJ2-7; 7 bases line up with TRBD2. Germline-derived CDR1 and CDR2 are SGHAT and FQNNGV. The CDR3 consists of 14 residues. V was pared by 7 bases and J by 0 bases, with 6 bases of the junction left unmatched. The CDR3 DNA reads as TGTGCCAGCAAGAGGCGGGGGAGCTCCTACGAGCAGTACTTC. Translation gives CASKRRGSSYEQYF. Complete variable domain (other parts from reference TRBV11-2 and TRBJ2-7): EAGVAQSPRYKIIEKRQSVAFWCNPISGHATLYWYQQILGQGPKLLIQFQNNGVVDDSQLPKDRFSAERLKGVDSTLKIQPAKLEDSAVYLCASKRRGSSYEQYFGPGTRLTVT.

The J gene is TRBJ1-1, the V gene TRBV18, with a possible D match to TRBD1 (5 bases). V was trimmed by 1 base and J by 3 bases, leaving 9 bases between them. CDR1 is KGHSH, CDR2 LQKENI, per germline. This CDR3 has 14 residues. This CDR3 is CASSPRRDDTEAFF. The CDR3 nucleotides are TGTGCCAGCTCACCACGCAGGGACGACACTGAAGCTTTCTTT.

This clonotype was observed a few times. This CDR3 is CASSQVPDTQYF. In DNA form, the CDR3 reads TGTGCCAGCAGCCAAGTTCCGGATACGCAGTATTTT. The rearrangement joins TRBV14 to TRBJ2-3; D is unresolved. CDR1 is SGHDN, CDR2 FVKESK, per germline. Trimming took 1 base from V and 6 from J, leaving 5 bases between them. CDR3 length equals 12 residues.

The chain links TRBV28 to TRBJ2-2, with D maybe TRBD2 (5 bases). This CDR3 region has 15 residues. The V gene lost 5 bases and the J gene lost 4 bases, with 14 bases spanning the gap. Germline V lookup: CDR1 MDHEN, CDR2 SYDVKM. The CDR3 protein is CASSPAGAGTGELFF. The CDR3 bases are TGTGCCAGCAGTCCGGCGGGCGCCGGCACCGGGGAGCTGTTTTTT.

The sample holds a few counts of this clonotype. The junction and the germline gene differ at one end; a read error may be behind it. This chain uses TRBV20-1 with TRBJ2-1; either TRBD1 or TRBD2 may fit D (5 bases each). The length of the CDR3 is 15 residues. Germline V gene lookup returns CDR1 DFQATT and CDR2 SNEGSKA (reference sequence). CDR3 in DNA: TGCAGTGCTCCAGGGAGTGACTCCACCTACGATGAGCAGTTCTTC. As protein: CSAPGSDSTYDEQFF.